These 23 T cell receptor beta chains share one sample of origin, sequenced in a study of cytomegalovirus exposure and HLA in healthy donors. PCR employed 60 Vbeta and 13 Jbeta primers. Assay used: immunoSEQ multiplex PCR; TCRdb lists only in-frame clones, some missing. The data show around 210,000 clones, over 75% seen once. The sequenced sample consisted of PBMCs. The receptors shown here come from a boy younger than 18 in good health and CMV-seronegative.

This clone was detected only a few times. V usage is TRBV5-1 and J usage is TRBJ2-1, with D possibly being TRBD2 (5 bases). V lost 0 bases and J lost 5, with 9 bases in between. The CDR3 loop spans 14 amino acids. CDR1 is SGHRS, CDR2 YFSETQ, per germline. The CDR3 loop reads CASSLGGGDNEQFF. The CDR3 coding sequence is TGCGCCAGCAGCTTGGGTGGAGGAGACAATGAGCAGTTCTTC.

The CDR3 DNA reads TGTGCCAGCAGAGGACTGATGAACACTGAAGCTTTCTTT. This sequence encodes CASRGLMNTEAFF. V gene TRBV6-1 combines with J gene TRBJ1-1; D not certain. CDR1 is MNHNS, CDR2 SASEGT, per germline. The CDR3 length is 13 residues. Trimming left V 6 bases short and J 0 bases short, with 8 bases between.

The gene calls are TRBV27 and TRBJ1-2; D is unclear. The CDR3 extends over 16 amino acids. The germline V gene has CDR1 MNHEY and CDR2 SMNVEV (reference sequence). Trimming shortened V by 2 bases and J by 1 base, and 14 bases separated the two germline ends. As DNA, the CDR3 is TGTGCCAGCAGTTTACCGACCACACCGGGTAACTATGGCTACACCTTC. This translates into CASSLPTTPGNYGYTF.

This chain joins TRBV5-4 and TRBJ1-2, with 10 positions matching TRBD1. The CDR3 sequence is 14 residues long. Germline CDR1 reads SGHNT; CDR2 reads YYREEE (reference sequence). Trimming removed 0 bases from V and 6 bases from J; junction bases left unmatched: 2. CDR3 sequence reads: CASSLADRGHGYTF. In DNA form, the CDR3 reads TGTGCCAGCAGCTTGGCCGACAGGGGGCATGGCTACACCTTC.

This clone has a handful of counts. The CDR3 sequence is CASSIQSTGSYEQYF. For the CDR3, the DNA is TGTGCCAGCTCCATACAGAGCACGGGATCCTACGAGCAGTACTTC. The rearrangement joins TRBV18 to TRBJ2-7, with D possibly TRBD2 on 5 matching bases. The germline V gene has CDR1 KGHSH and CDR2 LQKENI. This CDR3 contains 15 residues. V gave up 6 bases and J gave up 1 base, with 16 bases separating them.

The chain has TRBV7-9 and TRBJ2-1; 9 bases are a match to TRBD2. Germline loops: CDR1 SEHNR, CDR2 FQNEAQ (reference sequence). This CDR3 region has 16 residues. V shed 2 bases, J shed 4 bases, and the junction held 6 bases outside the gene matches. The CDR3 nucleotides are TGTGCCAGCAGCTTACAGCGGGGGGCCCCATACAATGAGCAGTTCTTC. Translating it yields CASSLQRGAPYNEQFF.

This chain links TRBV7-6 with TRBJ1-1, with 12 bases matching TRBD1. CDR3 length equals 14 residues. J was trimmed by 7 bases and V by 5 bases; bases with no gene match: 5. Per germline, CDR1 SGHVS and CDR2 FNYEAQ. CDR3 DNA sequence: TGTGCCAGCAGCGCGGGACAGGGGGCCGATGAAGCTTTCTTT. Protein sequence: CASSAGQGADEAFF.

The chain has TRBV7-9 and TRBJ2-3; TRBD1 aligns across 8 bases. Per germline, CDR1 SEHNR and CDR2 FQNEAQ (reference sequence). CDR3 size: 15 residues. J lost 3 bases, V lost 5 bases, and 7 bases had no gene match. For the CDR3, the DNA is TGTGCCAGCAGCGAACGGACAGGGATAACAGATACGCAGTATTTT. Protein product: CASSERTGITDTQYF.

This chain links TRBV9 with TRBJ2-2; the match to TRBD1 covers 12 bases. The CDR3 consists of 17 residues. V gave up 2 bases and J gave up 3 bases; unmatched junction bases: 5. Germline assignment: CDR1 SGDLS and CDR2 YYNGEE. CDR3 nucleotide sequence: TGTGCCAGCAGCGTTGGGGGACAGGGGGCCGACACCGGGGAGCTGTTTTTT. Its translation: CASSVGGQGADTGELFF.

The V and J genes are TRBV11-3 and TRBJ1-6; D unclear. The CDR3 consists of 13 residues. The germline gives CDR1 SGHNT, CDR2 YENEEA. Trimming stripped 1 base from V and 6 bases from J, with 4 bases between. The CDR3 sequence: CASSLARNSPLHF. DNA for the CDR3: TGTGCCAGCAGCTTAGCGCGTAATTCACCCCTCCACTTT.

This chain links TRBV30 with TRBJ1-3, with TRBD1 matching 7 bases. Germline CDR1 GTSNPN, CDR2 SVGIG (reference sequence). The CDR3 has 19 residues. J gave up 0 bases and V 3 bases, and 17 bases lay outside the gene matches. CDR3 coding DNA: TGTGCCTGGAGCCACCGGGACAGCAGGCCCAAATACTCTGGAAACACCATATATTTT. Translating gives CAWSHRDSRPKYSGNTIYF.

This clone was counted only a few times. Here the CDR3 reads CASSLAQLGSYEQYF. The CDR3, as DNA: TGTGCCAGCAGCTTGGCCCAGCTAGGATCCTACGAGCAGTACTTC. This sequence joins TRBV5-4 and TRBJ2-7; no firm D call. CDR3 length equals 15 residues. V was pared by 0 bases and J by 1 base, with 11 bases between. CDR1 and CDR2 (germline): SGHNT, YYREEE (reference sequence). The full variable domain, with the rest looked up from reference TRBV5-4 and TRBJ2-7, is ETGVTQSPTHLIKTRGQQVTLRCSSQSGHNTVSWYQQALGQGPQFIFQYYREEENGRGNFPPRFSGLQFPNYSSELNVNALELDDSALYLCASSLAQLGSYEQYFGPGTRLTVT.

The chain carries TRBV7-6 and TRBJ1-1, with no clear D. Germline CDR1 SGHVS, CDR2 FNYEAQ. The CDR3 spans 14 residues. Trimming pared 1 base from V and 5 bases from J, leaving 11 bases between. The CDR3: CASSLVRLETEAFF. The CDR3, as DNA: TGTGCCAGCAGCTTAGTAAGGCTGGAGACTGAAGCTTTCTTT.

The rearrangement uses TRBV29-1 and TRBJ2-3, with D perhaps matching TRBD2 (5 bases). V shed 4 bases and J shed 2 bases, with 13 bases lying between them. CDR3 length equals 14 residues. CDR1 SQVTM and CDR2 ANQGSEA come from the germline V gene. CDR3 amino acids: CSVARAALTDTQYF. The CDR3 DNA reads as TGCAGCGTTGCCCGAGCGGCCCTCACAGATACGCAGTATTTT.

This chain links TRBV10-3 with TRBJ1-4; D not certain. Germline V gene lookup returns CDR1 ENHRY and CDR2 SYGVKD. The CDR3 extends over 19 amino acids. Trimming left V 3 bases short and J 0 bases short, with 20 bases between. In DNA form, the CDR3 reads TGTGCCATCAGTGACGGTAAGTTTGGCAGACATGCAACTAATGAAAAACTGTTTTTT. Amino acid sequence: CAISDGKFGRHATNEKLFF.

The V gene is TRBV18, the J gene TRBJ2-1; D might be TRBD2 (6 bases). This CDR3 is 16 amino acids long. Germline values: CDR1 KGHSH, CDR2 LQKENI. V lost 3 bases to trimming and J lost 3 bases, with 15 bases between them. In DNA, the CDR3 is TGTGCCAGCTCACCGAAGGAGGGTGAGAGCTACAATGAGCAGTTCTTC. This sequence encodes CASSPKEGESYNEQFF.

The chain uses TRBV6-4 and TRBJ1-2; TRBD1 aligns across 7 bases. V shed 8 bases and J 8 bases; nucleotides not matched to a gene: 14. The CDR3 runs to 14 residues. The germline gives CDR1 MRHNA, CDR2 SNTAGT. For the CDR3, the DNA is TGTGCCAGCCTGACAGGGAGAGGAGATTACGGCTACACCTTC. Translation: CASLTGRGDYGYTF.

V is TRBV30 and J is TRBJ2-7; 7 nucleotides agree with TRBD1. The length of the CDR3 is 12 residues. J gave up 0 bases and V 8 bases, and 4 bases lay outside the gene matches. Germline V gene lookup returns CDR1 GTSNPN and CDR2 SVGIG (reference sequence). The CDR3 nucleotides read TGTGCCGGGGGACAGTTCTCCTACGAGCAGTACTTC. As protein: CAGGQFSYEQYF.

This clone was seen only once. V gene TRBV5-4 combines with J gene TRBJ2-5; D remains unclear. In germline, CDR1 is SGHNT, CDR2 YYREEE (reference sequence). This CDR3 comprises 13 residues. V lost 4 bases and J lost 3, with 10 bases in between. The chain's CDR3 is CASSPVGEETQYF. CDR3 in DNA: TGTGCCAGCAGCCCCGTAGGAGAAGAGACCCAGTACTTC.

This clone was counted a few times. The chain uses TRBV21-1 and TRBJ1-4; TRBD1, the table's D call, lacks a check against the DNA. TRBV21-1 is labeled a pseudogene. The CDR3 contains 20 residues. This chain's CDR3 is CASSKERQGDSGTTNEKLFF. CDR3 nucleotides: TGTGCCAGCAGCAAAGAGCGACAGGGGGATTCGGGCACAACTAATGAAAAACTGTTTTTT.

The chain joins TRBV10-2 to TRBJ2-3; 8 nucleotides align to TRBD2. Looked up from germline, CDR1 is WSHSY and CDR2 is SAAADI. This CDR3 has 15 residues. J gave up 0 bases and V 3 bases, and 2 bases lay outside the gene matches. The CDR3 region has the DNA TGCGCCAGCAGTGAAGCGGGGGTTAGCACAGATACGCAGTATTTT. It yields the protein CASSEAGVSTDTQYF.

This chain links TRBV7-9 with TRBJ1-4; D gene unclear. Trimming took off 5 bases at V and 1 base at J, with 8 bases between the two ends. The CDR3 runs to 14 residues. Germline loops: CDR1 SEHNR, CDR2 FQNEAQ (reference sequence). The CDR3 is CASSARVTNEKLFF. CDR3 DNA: TGTGCCAGCAGCGCGAGGGTAACTAATGAAAAACTGTTTTTT.

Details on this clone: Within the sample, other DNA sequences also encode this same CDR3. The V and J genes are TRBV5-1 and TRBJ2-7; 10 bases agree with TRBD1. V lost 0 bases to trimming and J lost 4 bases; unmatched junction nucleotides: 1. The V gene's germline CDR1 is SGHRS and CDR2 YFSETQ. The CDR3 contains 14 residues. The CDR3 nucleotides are TGCGCCAGCAGCTTGGGGACAGGGGGATACGAGCAGTACTTC. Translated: CASSLGTGGYEQYF.